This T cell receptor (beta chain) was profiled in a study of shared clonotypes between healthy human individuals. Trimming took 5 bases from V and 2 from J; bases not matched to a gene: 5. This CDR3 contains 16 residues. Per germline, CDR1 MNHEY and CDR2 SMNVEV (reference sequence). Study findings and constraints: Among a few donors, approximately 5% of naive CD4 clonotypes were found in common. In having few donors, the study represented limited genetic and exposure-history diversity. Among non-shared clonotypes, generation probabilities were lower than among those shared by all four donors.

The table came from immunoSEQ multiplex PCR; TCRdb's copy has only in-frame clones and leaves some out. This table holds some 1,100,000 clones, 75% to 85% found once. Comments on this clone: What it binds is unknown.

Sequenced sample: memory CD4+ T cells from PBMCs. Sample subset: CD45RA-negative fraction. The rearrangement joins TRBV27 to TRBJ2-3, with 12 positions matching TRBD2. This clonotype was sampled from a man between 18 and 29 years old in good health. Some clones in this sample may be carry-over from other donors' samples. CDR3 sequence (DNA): TGTGCCAGCAGTCCCCGGACTAGCGGGACCACAGATACGCAGTATTTT. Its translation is CASSPRTSGTTDTQYF.